This is a list of T cell receptor beta chains from one sample in a study of blood T cell repertoires in COVID-19. Using immunoSEQ multiplex PCR, the repertoire was profiled, and TCRdb retains in-frame clones only, with some absent. The sample contains about 290,000 clones, under 90% of which appear only once. The sample was peripheral blood. Receptor source: a woman aged 25 to 39 with COVID-19, enrolled during active disease. Each CDR3 is given with its conserved first and last residue. The D gene is left open where the match is weak. The size of a clone is reported for some rows only, either as once, few or many, or as a class for expanded clones.

V: TRBV18
J: TRBJ1-2
D: NA
size: NA
CDR3: CASSLGGAYGYTF
DNA: TGTGCCAGCTCACTCGGGGGGGCCTATGGCTACACCTTC

V: TRBV5-1
J: TRBJ1-3
D: NA
size: NA
CDR3: CASSLGLSGNTIYF
DNA: TGCGCCAGCAGCTTAGGACTCTCTGGAAACACCATATATTTT

V: TRBV27
J: TRBJ1-2
D: NA
size: NA
CDR3: CASKLPLVAGRIYDGYTF
DNA: TGTGCCAGCAAACTACCTCTCGTGGCGGGGCGGATCTATGATGGCTACACCTTC

V: TRBV3-1/TRBV3-2
J: TRBJ2-7
D: NA
size: NA
CDR3: CASSQEGHQRGQYF
DNA: TGTGCCAGCAGCCAAGAGGGACACCAGAGGGGGCAGTACTTC

V: TRBV24-1
J: TRBJ2-5
D: TRBD2
size: NA
CDR3: CATSDSGGAGETQYF
DNA: TGTGCCACCAGTGATTCGGGGGGGGCTGGGGAGACCCAGTACTTC

V: TRBV6-2/TRBV6-3
J: TRBJ2-1
D: TRBD2
size: NA
CDR3: CASSRTSGGIDEQFF
DNA: TGTGCCAGCAGCCGAACTAGCGGGGGTATTGATGAGCAGTTCTTC

V: TRBV19
J: TRBJ1-2
D: NA
size: NA
CDR3: CASSGVVGGGKKGTAPGTYGYTF
DNA: TGTGCCAGTAGTGGTGTAGTTGGTGGCGGGAAAAAGGGGACGGCTCCCGGCACTTATGGCTACACCTTC

V: TRBV15
J: TRBJ1-5
D: NA
size: NA
CDR3: CATSRDRGNQPQHF
DNA: TGTGCCACCAGCAGAGATCGGGGCAATCAGCCCCAGCATTTT

V: TRBV29-1
J: TRBJ2-6
D: TRBD2
size: NA
CDR3: CSGGGVLSGANVLTF
DNA: TGCAGCGGCGGGGGTGTGCTGAGTGGGGCCAACGTCCTGACTTTC

V: TRBV2
J: TRBJ2-3
D: TRBD2
size: NA
CDR3: CASSPGGDTQYF
DNA: TGTGCCAGCAGTCCGGGGGGAGATACGCAGTATTTT

V: TRBV5-6
J: TRBJ1-3
D: NA
size: NA
CDR3: CASSLGASGNTIYF
DNA: TGTGCCAGCAGCTTGGGCGCCTCTGGAAACACCATATATTTT

V: TRBV19
J: TRBJ1-2
D: TRBD1
size: NA
CDR3: CASSKGQGASYGYTF
DNA: TGTGCCAGTAGTAAGGGACAGGGGGCATCCTATGGCTACACCTTC

V: TRBV5-8
J: TRBJ1-4
D: NA
size: NA
CDR3: CASSLGGQAREKLFF
DNA: TGTGCCAGCAGCTTGGGGGGCCAGGCTCGTGAAAAACTGTTTTTT

V: TRBV7-9
J: TRBJ1-3
D: TRBD1
size: NA
CDR3: CASSLQTGGISGNTIYF
DNA: TGTGCCAGCAGCTTACAAACAGGGGGGATCTCTGGAAACACCATATATTTT

V: TRBV2
J: TRBJ2-5
D: NA
size: NA
CDR3: CASTRVRETQYF
DNA: TGTGCCAGCACCCGGGTGCGGGAGACCCAGTACTTC

V: TRBV11-3
J: TRBJ2-2
D: TRBD2
size: NA
CDR3: CASSNPGLAGGLTGELFF
DNA: TGTGCCAGCAGCAACCCGGGACTAGCGGGGGGGCTCACCGGGGAGCTGTTTTTT

V: TRBV2
J: TRBJ1-1
D: NA
size: NA
CDR3: CASRAHKMVNTEAFF
DNA: TGTGCCAGCAGGGCCCACAAGATGGTGAACACTGAAGCTTTCTTT

V: TRBV7-9
J: TRBJ1-3
D: TRBD1
size: NA
CDR3: CASSTESTGRIGGNTIYF
DNA: TGTGCCAGCAGCACAGAGTCGACAGGGAGAATAGGAGGAAACACCATATATTTT

V: TRBV2
J: TRBJ1-1
D: TRBD1
size: NA
CDR3: CASSAGTGLEAFF
DNA: TGTGCCAGCAGTGCCGGGACAGGCCTTGAAGCTTTCTTT

V: TRBV5-6
J: TRBJ1-2
D: NA
size: NA
CDR3: CASSFGQAGYTF
DNA: TGTGCCAGCAGCTTTGGACAAGCTGGCTACACCTTC

V: TRBV28
J: TRBJ1-6
D: NA
size: NA
CDR3: CASTSYGSPLHF
DNA: TGTGCCAGCACCTCGTATGGCTCACCCCTCCACTTT

V: TRBV5-1
J: TRBJ2-3
D: TRBD2
size: NA
CDR3: CASSLGAGGTDTQYF
DNA: TGCGCCAGCAGCTTGGGTGCGGGGGGGACAGATACGCAGTATTTT

V: TRBV19
J: TRBJ2-7
D: NA
size: NA
CDR3: CASSIDGGSYEQYF
DNA: TGTGCCAGTAGTATAGACGGGGGATCCTACGAGCAGTACTTC

V: TRBV6-1
J: TRBJ1-1
D: NA
size: NA
CDR3: CASSEALGRSARINTEAFF
DNA: TGTGCCAGCAGTGAAGCCCTGGGCAGGTCGGCACGAATTAACACTGAAGCTTTCTTT

V: TRBV3-1/TRBV3-2
J: TRBJ1-4
D: NA
size: few
CDR3: CASSPFEESEKLFF
DNA: TGTGCCAGCAGCCCTTTTGAGGAGAGTGAAAAACTGTTTTTT

V: TRBV6-5
J: TRBJ2-1
D: NA
size: NA
CDR3: CASNSGGDEQFF
DNA: TGTGCCAGCAATTCCGGGGGAGATGAGCAGTTCTTC

V: TRBV4-1
J: TRBJ1-2
D: NA
size: NA
CDR3: CASSQPLDRFNYGYTF
DNA: TGCGCCAGCAGCCAGCCCCTTGACAGATTCAACTATGGCTACACCTTC

V: TRBV6-1
J: TRBJ2-4
D: NA
size: NA
CDR3: CASSEMWGVTDRYHF
DNA: TGTGCCAGCAGTGAAATGTGGGGCGTCACAGATCGTTATCACTTC

V: TRBV29-1
J: TRBJ1-1
D: NA
size: NA
CDR3: CSAREGTEAFF
DNA: TGCAGCGCGAGGGAGGGCACTGAAGCTTTCTTT

V: TRBV7-2
J: TRBJ2-5
D: NA
size: NA
CDR3: CASSQQLIGVETQYF
DNA: TGTGCCAGCAGCCAACAACTTATAGGGGTAGAGACCCAGTACTTC

V: TRBV10-3
J: TRBJ1-5
D: TRBD1
size: NA
CDR3: CAISWTGSADQPQHF
DNA: TGTGCCATCAGTTGGACAGGGTCTGCGGATCAGCCCCAGCATTTT

V: TRBV3-1/TRBV3-2
J: TRBJ1-2
D: NA
size: NA
CDR3: CASSQAGLSGGLGGYTF
DNA: TGTGCCAGCAGCCAAGCCGGCCTATCGGGGGGTCTAGGAGGCTACACCTTC

V: TRBV3-1/TRBV3-2
J: TRBJ2-1
D: NA
size: NA
CDR3: CASSQDLGGGPYNEQFF
DNA: TGTGCCAGCAGCCAAGATTTGGGCGGGGGCCCCTACAATGAGCAGTTCTTC

V: TRBV30
J: TRBJ1-1
D: NA
size: NA
CDR3: CAWIGRNTEAFF
DNA: TGTGCCTGGATTGGCCGGAACACTGAAGCTTTCTTT

V: TRBV4-1
J: TRBJ2-1
D: TRBD2
size: NA
CDR3: CASSREGGGLIGNEQFF
DNA: TGCGCCAGCAGCCGAGAGGGCGGGGGGTTAATCGGCAATGAGCAGTTCTTC

V: TRBV7-9
J: TRBJ1-1
D: TRBD1
size: NA
CDR3: CASSSTQGAGTEAFF
DNA: TGTGCCAGCAGTTCAACCCAGGGGGCAGGGACTGAAGCTTTCTTT

V: TRBV6-1
J: TRBJ1-4
D: TRBD1
size: NA
CDR3: CASSEAPDRDRLNEKLFF
DNA: TGTGCCAGCAGTGAAGCACCGGATCGGGACAGGCTCAATGAAAAACTGTTTTTT

V: TRBV6-5
J: TRBJ2-5
D: TRBD2
size: NA
CDR3: CASIPSGGAGETQYF
DNA: TGTGCCAGCATCCCTAGCGGGGGGGCAGGGGAGACCCAGTACTTC

V: TRBV11-2
J: TRBJ2-7
D: NA
size: NA
CDR3: CASSLVAGQSHF
DNA: TGTGCCAGCAGCTTAGTTGCCGGACAGTCGCACTTC

V: TRBV5-6
J: TRBJ2-5
D: TRBD1
size: NA
CDR3: CASSLGGDRVETQYF
DNA: TGTGCCAGCAGCTTGGGGGGCGACAGGGTGGAGACCCAGTACTTC

V: TRBV7-6
J: TRBJ2-2
D: TRBD1
size: NA
CDR3: CASSLVEGTGSTGELFF
DNA: TGTGCCAGCAGCTTAGTTGAAGGGACAGGAAGCACGGGGGAGCTGTTTTTT

V: TRBV19
J: TRBJ1-2
D: NA
size: NA
CDR3: CASSTLQRTRDGYTF
DNA: TGTGCCAGTAGTACACTTCAGAGGACGAGGGATGGCTACACCTTC

V: TRBV12-3/TRBV12-4
J: TRBJ2-2
D: TRBD1
size: NA
CDR3: CASIPRTGGELFF
DNA: TGTGCCAGCATACCTCGGACAGGCGGGGAGCTGTTTTTT

V: TRBV27
J: TRBJ2-3
D: NA
size: NA
CDR3: CASSPDGQDTQYF
DNA: TGTGCCAGCAGCCCGGACGGACAAGATACGCAGTATTTT

V: TRBV9
J: TRBJ1-1
D: NA
size: NA
CDR3: CASSSIDGEAFF
DNA: TGTGCCAGCAGTTCTATTGATGGTGAAGCTTTCTTT

V: TRBV3-1/TRBV3-2
J: TRBJ1-6
D: NA
size: NA
CDR3: CASSRTETIGSPLHF
DNA: TGTGCCAGCAGCCGAACGGAAACTATCGGTTCACCCCTCCACTTT

V: TRBV28
J: TRBJ2-7
D: TRBD1
size: once
CDR3: CASSFSLRDRAYEQYF
DNA: TGTGCCAGCAGTTTCTCCCTCCGGGACAGGGCCTACGAGCAGTACTTC

V: TRBV2
J: TRBJ2-5
D: TRBD1
size: NA
CDR3: CARRQGRETQYF
DNA: TGTGCCAGGCGACAGGGCAGAGAGACCCAGTACTTC

V: TRBV27
J: TRBJ2-1
D: TRBD2
size: few
CDR3: CASKSGGTLNEQFF
DNA: TGTGCCAGTAAGAGCGGGGGGACCCTCAATGAGCAGTTCTTC

V: TRBV5-1
J: TRBJ1-5
D: TRBD1
size: NA
CDR3: CASSGGQGNQPQHF
DNA: TGCGCCAGCAGCGGGGGACAGGGAAATCAGCCCCAGCATTTT

V: TRBV5-1
J: TRBJ1-2
D: NA
size: once
CDR3: CASSLLGANYGYTF
DNA: TGCGCCAGCAGCTTGTTGGGAGCTAACTATGGCTACACCTTC

V: TRBV6-5
J: TRBJ1-3
D: TRBD1
size: NA
CDR3: CASSIDRDANTIYF
DNA: TGTGCCAGCAGTATCGACAGGGACGCAAACACCATATATTTT

V: TRBV11-2
J: TRBJ1-2
D: NA
size: NA
CDR3: CASSGQPVVGYGYTF
DNA: TGTGCCAGCTCCGGACAGCCCGTGGTCGGCTATGGCTACACCTTC